This T cell receptor (beta chain) was profiled in a study of control samples from healthy donors and cancer patients. The table came from immunoSEQ multiplex PCR; TCRdb's copy has only in-frame clones and leaves some out. The table includes 90,000 to 100,000 clones, about 79% detected once. The CDR3 consists of 12 residues. V lost 5 bases and J lost 7, with 6 bases in between. The germline gives CDR1 SEHNR, CDR2 FQNEAQ (reference sequence). The sequence came from a woman aged 30 to 39 in good health. The chain recombines TRBV7-9 with TRBJ1-6; D not certain. Sample: blood. The CDR3 is CASSGNNSPLHF. CDR3 sequence (DNA): TGTGCCAGCAGCGGAAACAATTCACCCCTCCACTTT.